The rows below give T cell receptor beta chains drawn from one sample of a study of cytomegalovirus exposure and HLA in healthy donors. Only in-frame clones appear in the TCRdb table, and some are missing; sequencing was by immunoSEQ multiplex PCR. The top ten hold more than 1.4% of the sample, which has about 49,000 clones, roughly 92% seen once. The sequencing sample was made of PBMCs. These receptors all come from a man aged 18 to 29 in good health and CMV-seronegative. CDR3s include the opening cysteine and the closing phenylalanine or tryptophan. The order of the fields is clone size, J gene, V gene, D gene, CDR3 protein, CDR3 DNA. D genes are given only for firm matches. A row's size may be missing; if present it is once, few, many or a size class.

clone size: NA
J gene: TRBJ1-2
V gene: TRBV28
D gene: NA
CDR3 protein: CASSIPHIYGYTF
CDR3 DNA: TGTGCCAGCAGTATCCCTCACATCTATGGCTACACCTTC

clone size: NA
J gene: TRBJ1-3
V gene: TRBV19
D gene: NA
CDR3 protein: CASSPPVYSGNTIYF
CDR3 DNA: TGTGCCAGTAGTCCTCCGGTTTACTCTGGAAACACCATATATTTT

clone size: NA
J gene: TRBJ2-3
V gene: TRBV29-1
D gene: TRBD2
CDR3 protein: CSVASGRRVSDTQYF
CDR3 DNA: TGCAGCGTTGCTAGCGGGAGGAGGGTTTCAGATACGCAGTATTTT

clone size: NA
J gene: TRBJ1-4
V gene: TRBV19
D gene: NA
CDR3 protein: CASSIIFVRTDEKLFF
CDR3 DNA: TGTGCCAGTAGTATAATTTTCGTGAGAACAGATGAAAAACTGTTTTTT

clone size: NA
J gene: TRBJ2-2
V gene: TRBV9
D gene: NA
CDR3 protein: CASSVAAAGELFF
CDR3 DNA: TGTGCCAGCAGCGTAGCTGCGGCCGGGGAGCTGTTTTTT

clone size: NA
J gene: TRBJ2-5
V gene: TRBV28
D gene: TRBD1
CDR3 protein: CASSLLVGTGYQETQYF
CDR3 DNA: TGTGCCAGCAGTTTATTGGTCGGGACAGGGTACCAAGAGACCCAGTACTTC

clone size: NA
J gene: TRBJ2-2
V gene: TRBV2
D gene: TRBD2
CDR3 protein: CASQTRSAFSGRAGTGELFF
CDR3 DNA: TGTGCCAGCCAAACACGCAGCGCCTTTAGCGGGAGGGCCGGCACCGGGGAGCTGTTTTTT

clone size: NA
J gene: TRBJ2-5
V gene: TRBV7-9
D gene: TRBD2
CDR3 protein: CASIAGAGTQYF
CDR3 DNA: TGTGCCAGTATAGCGGGAGCGGGGACCCAGTACTTC

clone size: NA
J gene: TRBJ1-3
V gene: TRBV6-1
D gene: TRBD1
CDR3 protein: CASSEGTGAVGNTIYF
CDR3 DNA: TGTGCCAGCAGTGAAGGGACAGGGGCTGTTGGAAACACCATATATTTT

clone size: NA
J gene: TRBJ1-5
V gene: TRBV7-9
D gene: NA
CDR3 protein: CASSLCGPQHF
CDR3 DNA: TGTGCCAGCAGCTTATGCGGGCCCCAGCATTTT

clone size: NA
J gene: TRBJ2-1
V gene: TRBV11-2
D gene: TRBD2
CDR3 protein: CASSSPGLAGGRQFF
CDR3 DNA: TGTGCCAGCAGCTCCCCGGGACTAGCGGGAGGACGGCAGTTCTTC

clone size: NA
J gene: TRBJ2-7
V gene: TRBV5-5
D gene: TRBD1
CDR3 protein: CASSPPGTGVEQYF
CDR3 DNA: TGTGCCAGCAGCCCGCCGGGGACAGGGGTCGAGCAGTACTTC

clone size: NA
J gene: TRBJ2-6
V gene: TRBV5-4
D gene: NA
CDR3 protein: CASSLKQSSGANVLTF
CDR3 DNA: TGTGCCAGCAGCTTGAAACAGTCATCTGGGGCCAACGTCCTGACTTTC

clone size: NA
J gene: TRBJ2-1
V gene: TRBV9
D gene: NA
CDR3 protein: CASGDSPEVF
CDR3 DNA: TGTGCCAGCGGAGACTCTCCAGAGGTCTTC

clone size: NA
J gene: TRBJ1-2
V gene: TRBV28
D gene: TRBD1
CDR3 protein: CASREGARPNTF
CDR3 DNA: TGTGCCAGCCGGGAGGGGGCGCGCCCCAACACCTTC

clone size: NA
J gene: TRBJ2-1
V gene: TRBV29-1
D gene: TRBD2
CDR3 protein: CSVEGGLAGVRSNEQFF
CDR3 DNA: TGCAGCGTTGAGGGGGGACTAGCGGGAGTGCGAAGCAATGAGCAGTTCTTC

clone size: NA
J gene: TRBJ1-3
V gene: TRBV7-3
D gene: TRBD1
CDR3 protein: CASSLRLGVRTGESQCSGNTIYF
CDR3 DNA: TGTGCCAGCAGCTTAAGATTAGGCGTCAGGACAGGAGAAAGCCAGTGCTCTGGAAACACCATATATTTT

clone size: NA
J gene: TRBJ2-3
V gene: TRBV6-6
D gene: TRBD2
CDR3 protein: CATRLAGVSTDTQYF
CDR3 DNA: TGTGCCACCCGACTAGCGGGAGTTAGCACAGATACGCAGTATTTT

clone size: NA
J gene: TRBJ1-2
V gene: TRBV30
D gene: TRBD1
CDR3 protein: CAGKSGGAYYGYTF
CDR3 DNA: TGTGCCGGCAAATCAGGGGGCGCCTACTATGGCTACACCTTC

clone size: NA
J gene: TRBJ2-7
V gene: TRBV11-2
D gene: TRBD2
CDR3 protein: CASSFKVSGRPYEQYF
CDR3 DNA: TGTGCCAGCAGCTTTAAGGTTAGCGGGAGGCCCTACGAGCAGTACTTC

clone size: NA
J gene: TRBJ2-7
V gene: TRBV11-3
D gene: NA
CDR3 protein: CASSSPSNIHYEQYF
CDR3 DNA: TGTGCCAGCAGCTCTCCCTCCAACATTCACTACGAGCAGTACTTC

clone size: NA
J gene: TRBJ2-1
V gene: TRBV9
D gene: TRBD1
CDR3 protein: CASSPGTGGRNEQFF
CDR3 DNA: TGTGCCAGCAGCCCGGGGACAGGGGGAAGGAATGAGCAGTTCTTC

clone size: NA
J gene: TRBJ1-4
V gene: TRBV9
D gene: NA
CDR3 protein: CASSATGLGNEKLFF
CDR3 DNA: TGTGCCAGCAGCGCCACAGGGTTAGGTAATGAAAAACTGTTTTTT

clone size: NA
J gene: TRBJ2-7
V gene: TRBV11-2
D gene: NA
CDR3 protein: CASSLERQGGEQYF
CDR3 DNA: TGTGCCAGCAGCTTAGAAAGACAGGGAGGCGAGCAGTACTTC

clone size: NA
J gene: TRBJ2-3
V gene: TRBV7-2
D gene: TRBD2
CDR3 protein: CASSFSPASGMNTDTQYF
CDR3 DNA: TGTGCCAGCAGCTTTTCCCCGGCTAGCGGGATGAACACAGATACGCAGTATTTT

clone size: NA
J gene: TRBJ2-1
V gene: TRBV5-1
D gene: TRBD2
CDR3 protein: CASSRTSGNYNEQFF
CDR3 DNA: TGCGCCAGCAGCAGGACTAGCGGGAACTACAATGAGCAGTTCTTC

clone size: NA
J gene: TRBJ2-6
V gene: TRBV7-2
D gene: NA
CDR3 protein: CASSFDRASGANVLTF
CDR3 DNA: TGTGCCAGCAGCTTCGACAGAGCCTCTGGGGCCAACGTCCTGACTTTC

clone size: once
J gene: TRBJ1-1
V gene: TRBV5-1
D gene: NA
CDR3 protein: CASSLDSGAGTEAFF
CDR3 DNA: TGCGCCAGCAGCTTGGATTCGGGCGCGGGCACTGAAGCTTTCTTT

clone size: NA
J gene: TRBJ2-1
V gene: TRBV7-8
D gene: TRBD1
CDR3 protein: CASSSLGQGYNEQFF
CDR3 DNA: TGTGCCAGCAGCTCCCTGGGACAGGGCTACAATGAGCAGTTCTTC

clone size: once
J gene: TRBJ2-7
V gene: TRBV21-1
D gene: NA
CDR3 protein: CASSKGLAGNYEQYF
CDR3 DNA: TGTGCCAGCAGCAAAGGCCTAGCGGGAAACTACGAGCAGTACTTC

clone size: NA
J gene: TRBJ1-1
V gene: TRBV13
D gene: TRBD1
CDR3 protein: CASSSAGGNTEAFF
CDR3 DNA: TGTGCCAGCAGCTCCGCAGGGGGGAACACTGAAGCTTTCTTT

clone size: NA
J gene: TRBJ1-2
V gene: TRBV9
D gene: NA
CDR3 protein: CASSVGIMGAYGYTF
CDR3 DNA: TGTGCCAGCAGCGTAGGGATCATGGGGGCCTATGGCTACACCTTC

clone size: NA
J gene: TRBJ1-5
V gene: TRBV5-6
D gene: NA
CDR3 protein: CASSLGQVSNQPQHF
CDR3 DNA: TGTGCCAGCAGCCTGGGACAAGTTAGCAATCAGCCCCAGCATTTT

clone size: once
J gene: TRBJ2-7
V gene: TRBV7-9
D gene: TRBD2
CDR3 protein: CASSPGTSGSPRITYEQYF
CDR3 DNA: TGTGCCAGCAGCCCCGGGACTAGCGGGAGCCCGAGGATCACCTACGAGCAGTACTTC

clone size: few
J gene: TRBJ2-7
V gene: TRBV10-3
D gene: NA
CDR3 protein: CAISDVGALYEQYF
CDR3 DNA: TGTGCCATCAGCGATGTGGGGGCTCTCTACGAGCAGTACTTC

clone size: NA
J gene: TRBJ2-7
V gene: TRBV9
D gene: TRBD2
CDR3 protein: CASSPTGGTSLYEQYF
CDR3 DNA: TGTGCCAGCAGCCCGACCGGGGGGACTAGTTTATACGAGCAGTACTTC

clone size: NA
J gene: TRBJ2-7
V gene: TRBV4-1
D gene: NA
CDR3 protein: CASSQDEEHYEQYF
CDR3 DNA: TGCGCCAGCAGCCAAGATGAGGAACACTACGAGCAGTACTTC

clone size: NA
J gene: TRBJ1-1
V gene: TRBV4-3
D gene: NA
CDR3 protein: CASSQGVGGITEAFF
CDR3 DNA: TGCGCCAGCAGCCAAGGGGTCGGAGGGATCACTGAAGCTTTCTTT

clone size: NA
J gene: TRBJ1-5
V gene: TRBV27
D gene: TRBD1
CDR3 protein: CASSLFGTGSSNQPQHF
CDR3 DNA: TGTGCCAGCAGTTTATTTGGGACAGGGTCCAGCAATCAGCCCCAGCATTTT

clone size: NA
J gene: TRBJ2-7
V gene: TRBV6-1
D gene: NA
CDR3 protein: CASSVHGQPYEQYF
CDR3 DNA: TGTGCCAGCAGTGTCCACGGACAGCCCTACGAGCAGTACTTC

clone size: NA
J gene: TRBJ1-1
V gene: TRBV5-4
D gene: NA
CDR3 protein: CASSLDREYTEAFF
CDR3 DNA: TGTGCCAGCAGCTTGGACAGGGAGTACACTGAAGCTTTCTTT

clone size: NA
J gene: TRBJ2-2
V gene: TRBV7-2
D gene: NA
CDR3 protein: CASSLQGHGELFF
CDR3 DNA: TGTGCCAGCAGCCTACAGGGTCACGGGGAGCTGTTTTTT

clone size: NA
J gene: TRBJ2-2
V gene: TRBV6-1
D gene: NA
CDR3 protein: CASSVQGHTGELFF
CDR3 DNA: TGTGCCAGCAGTGTCCAGGGACATACCGGGGAGCTGTTTTTT

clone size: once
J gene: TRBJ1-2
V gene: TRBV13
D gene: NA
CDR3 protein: CASSRTANYGYTF
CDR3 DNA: TGTGCCAGCAGCCGAACGGCTAACTATGGCTACACCTTC

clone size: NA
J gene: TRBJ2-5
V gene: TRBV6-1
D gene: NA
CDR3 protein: CASSEVTGQETQYF
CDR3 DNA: TGTGCCAGCAGTGAAGTTACAGGGCAAGAGACCCAGTACTTC

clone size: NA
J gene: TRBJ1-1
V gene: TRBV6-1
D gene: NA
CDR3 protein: CASTPRQDLTEAFF
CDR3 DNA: TGTGCCAGCACCCCCCGACAGGACCTCACTGAGGCTTTCTTT

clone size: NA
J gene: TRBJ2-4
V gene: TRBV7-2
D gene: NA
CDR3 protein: CASSLDQGVAKNIQYF
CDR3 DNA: TGTGCCAGCAGCTTAGATCAAGGAGTAGCCAAAAACATTCAGTACTTC

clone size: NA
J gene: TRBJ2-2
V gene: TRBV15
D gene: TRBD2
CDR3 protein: CATEEHPGTGGPNTGELFF
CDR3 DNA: TGTGCCACGGAAGAGCACCCTGGGACGGGAGGGCCCAACACCGGGGAGCTGTTTTTT

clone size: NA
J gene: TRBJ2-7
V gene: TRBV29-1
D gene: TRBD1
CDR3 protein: CSVTRDRLYEQYF
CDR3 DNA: TGCAGCGTTACCCGGGACAGGTTGTACGAGCAGTACTTC